A single sample is the source of the 26 T cell receptor beta chains below, sequenced in a study of blood T cell repertoires in COVID-19. Libraries were prepared by immunoSEQ multiplex PCR; TCRdb keeps only in-frame clonotypes and omits some of them. The table records 150,000 to 200,000 clones, more than 85% of them present only once. Sequencing was done on a sample of peripheral blood. The source is a woman aged 60-75 years with COVID-19, enrolled during active disease.

The chain employs TRBV30 and TRBJ2-3; 7 bases fit TRBD1. The CDR3 is made up of 16 amino acids. In germline, CDR1 is GTSNPN, CDR2 SVGIG (reference sequence). V gave up 4 bases and J gave up 2 bases; unmatched junction bases: 12. The DNA for the CDR3 is TGTGCCTGGAAAACATTAGGGACAGTATTCACAGATACGCAGTATTTT. Translated: CAWKTLGTVFTDTQYF.

The chain couples TRBV4-1 to TRBJ1-4; D is undetermined. Germline loops: CDR1 MGHRA, CDR2 YSYEKL. The CDR3 loop spans 13 amino acids. Trimming left V 1 base short and J 8 bases short, with 8 bases between. The CDR3 DNA reads TGCGCCAGCAGCCAAGTACATGGCGAAAAACTGTTTTTT. It yields the protein CASSQVHGEKLFF.

The chain uses TRBV19 and TRBJ1-1, with no clear D. This CDR3 is built from 12 residues. Germline V gives CDR1 LNHDA, CDR2 SQIVND (reference sequence). V lost 1 base, J lost 10 bases, and 10 bases lay in between. This CDR3 reads CASSIASGSAFF. The CDR3 nucleotides read TGTGCCAGTAGTATAGCTTCCGGGTCAGCTTTCTTT.

This chain connects TRBV5-8 to TRBJ1-1, with 7 bases matching TRBD1. The CDR3 has 15 residues. The germline gives CDR1 SGHTS, CDR2 YDEGEE. The V and J ends lost 1 base and 6 bases, in that order; junction bases with no gene match: 9. DNA for the CDR3: TGTGCCAGCAGCTTGAGGGGGCTAGGGGACCCTGAAGCTTTCTTT. As protein: CASSLRGLGDPEAFF.

The V and J genes are TRBV21-1 and TRBJ2-1; the table gives TRBD2 as D, unverified against the DNA. TRBV21-1 is a pseudogene. The CDR3 totals 17 residues. The CDR3 DNA follows: TGTGCCAGCAGCAAAGGCTTGACTAGCGGGGTTAGCAATGAGCAGTTCTTC. Protein: CASSKGLTSGVSNEQFF.

This chain connects TRBV19 to TRBJ1-6; 8 positions match TRBD1. The V gene's germline CDR1 is LNHDA and CDR2 SQIVND (reference sequence). The V and J ends lost 6 bases and 8 bases, in that order; junction bases with no gene match: 9. The CDR3 consists of 15 residues. The CDR3 DNA reads as TGTGCCAGTAGCATCCAGCGGGACAGGTATTCACCCCTCCACTTT. Amino acid sequence: CASSIQRDRYSPLHF.

The chain uses TRBV3-1 (or the pseudogene TRBV3-2) and TRBJ2-7, with unresolved D. This CDR3 has 12 amino acids. Trimming removed 4 bases at V and 3 bases at J, with 7 bases between. Germline CDR1 LGHDT, CDR2 YNNKEL (reference sequence). As DNA, the CDR3 is TGTGCCAGCAGCCGACTTAACTACGAGCAGTACTTC. This gives the protein CASSRLNYEQYF.

The chain links TRBV4-3 to TRBJ1-2; the D is unclear. The CDR3 has 15 amino acids. Germline V gives CDR1 LGHNA, CDR2 YSLEER. V was shortened by 0 bases and J by 5 bases, with 13 bases between the two germline ends. The CDR3 DNA sequence: TGCGCCAGCAGCCAAGATTTGACAAGAATTTATGGCTACACCTTC. The encoded protein is CASSQDLTRIYGYTF.

The rearrangement uses TRBV7-2 and TRBJ1-3; D ambiguous. Trimming removed 5 bases from V and 4 bases from J, with 15 bases in between. The germline gives CDR1 SGHTA, CDR2 FQGNSA. The length of the CDR3 is 15 residues. This CDR3 is CASSEIMSPGNTIYF. The CDR3 DNA follows: TGTGCCAGCAGCGAGATCATGTCCCCGGGAAACACCATATATTTT.

CDR3 amino acids: CASSAQGGQPQHF. The CDR3 coding sequence is TGTGCCAGCAGCGCCCAGGGTGGACAGCCCCAGCATTTT. The chain uses TRBV7-3 and TRBJ1-5, with a possible D match to TRBD1 (5 bases). Germline V lookup: CDR1 SGHTA, CDR2 FQGTGA. V was cut by 5 bases and J by 7 bases, with 12 bases left in between. This CDR3 is 13 amino acids long.

The chain is built from TRBV9 and TRBJ1-2, with 8 positions matching TRBD1. J was trimmed by 7 bases and V by 3 bases; bases with no gene match: 8. Germline values: CDR1 SGDLS, CDR2 YYNGEE. This CDR3 has 14 amino acids. CDR3 region: CASSAYQGASGYTF. The CDR3 bases are TGTGCCAGCAGCGCGTATCAGGGGGCTAGTGGCTACACCTTC.

This clone has just one count. Distinct nucleotide sequences in the sample also encode this CDR3. This chain uses TRBV5-1 with TRBJ1-1, with D unclear. Germline V lookup: CDR1 SGHRS, CDR2 YFSETQ. The CDR3 length is 14 residues. V lost 4 bases and J lost 3, with 13 bases in between. The CDR3 bases are TGCGCCAGCAGCCCGCGCGAGGCGGACACTGAAGCTTTCTTT. It encodes CASSPREADTEAFF.

The chain has TRBV10-3 and TRBJ2-7; the match to TRBD2 covers 8 bases. The CDR3 has 14 amino acids. The V and J ends lost 6 bases and 4 bases, in that order; junction bases with no gene match: 8. Germline V gene lookup returns CDR1 ENHRY and CDR2 SYGVKD. The CDR3 DNA follows: TGTGCCATCAGGGGTAGCGGGGACTCGTACGAGCAGTACTTC. Amino acid sequence: CAIRGSGDSYEQYF.

J is TRBJ1-5 and V is TRBV27; TRBD1 matches at 7 bases. Germline values: CDR1 MNHEY, CDR2 SMNVEV (reference sequence). The CDR3 extends over 14 amino acids. V was pared by 5 bases and J by 3 bases, with 4 bases of the junction left unmatched. The CDR3 sequence: CASSGGQNNQPQHF. Written as DNA, the CDR3 is TGTGCCAGCAGTGGGGGACAGAACAATCAGCCCCAGCATTTT.

The chain combines TRBV11-3 with TRBJ2-1; a possible D gene is TRBD1 (6 bases). Between the trimmed V and J ends, which lost 5 bases and 6 bases, there was a span of 14 bases. The CDR3 is made up of 14 amino acids. Germline CDR1 is SGHNT and CDR2 is YENEEA. CDR3 protein: CASSGQQGGNEQFF. The CDR3 DNA is TGTGCCAGCAGCGGCCAACAGGGTGGCAATGAGCAGTTCTTC.

V is TRBV6-5 and J is TRBJ1-4, with TRBD1 identical over 9 bases. Per the germline V gene, CDR1 is MNHEY and CDR2 is SVGAGI. This CDR3 spans 15 amino acids. J lost 7 bases, V lost 8 bases, and 11 bases had no gene match. The CDR3 sequence is CASRDRESFGEKLFF. The CDR3 nucleotides read TGTGCCAGCCGGGACAGGGAAAGTTTCGGTGAAAAACTGTTTTTT.

V usage is TRBV4-2 and J usage is TRBJ2-3; the D gene is possibly TRBD2 (7 bases). This CDR3 has 17 amino acids. Germline V CDR1 and CDR2: LGHNA, YNFKEQ. Trimming removed 0 bases from V and 1 base from J, with 14 bases in between. The CDR3 DNA is TGTGCCAGCAGCCAAGATTCGGCGGGGGCCCGCACAGATACGCAGTATTTT. Encoded protein: CASSQDSAGARTDTQYF.

J is TRBJ1-6 and V is TRBV5-1; D uncertain. The CDR3 spans 16 residues. V was shortened by 4 bases and J by 5 bases, with 16 bases between the two germline ends. Per the germline V gene, CDR1 is SGHRS and CDR2 is YFSETQ. CDR3 in amino acids: CASSPRETVNNSPLHF. In DNA form, the CDR3 reads TGCGCCAGCAGCCCGCGGGAGACGGTGAATAATTCACCCCTCCACTTT.

This clone was seen only a few times. The chain has TRBV2 and TRBJ1-5; tentatively, D is TRBD1 (6 bases). The CDR3 loop spans 13 amino acids. The germline V gene encodes CDR1 SNHLY and CDR2 FYNNEI. Trimming shortened V by 6 bases and J by 6 bases, and 12 bases separated the two germline ends. The CDR3 DNA sequence: TGTGCCAGCAGGGCTCAGGGGATTCAGCCCCAGCATTTT. Protein sequence: CASRAQGIQPQHF.

The V and J genes are TRBV5-4 and TRBJ1-3, with a possible D match to TRBD1 (5 bases). Germline lookup yields CDR1 SGHNT and CDR2 YYREEE (reference sequence). The CDR3 is made up of 14 amino acids. Trimming stripped 2 bases from V and 2 bases from J, with 8 bases between. The CDR3 DNA sequence: TGTGCCAGCAGCTTCAGGGAAGCTGGAAACACCATATATTTT. It encodes CASSFREAGNTIYF.

V usage is TRBV7-6 and J usage is TRBJ2-7; 8 bases are a match to TRBD2. The germline V gene has CDR1 SGHVS and CDR2 FNYEAQ. This CDR3 contains 16 residues. Trimming at V came to 4 bases and at J to 1 base, leaving 9 bases not matched to a gene. The CDR3 is CASSSGLASGSYEQYF. Written as DNA, the CDR3 is TGTGCCAGCAGCTCCGGACTAGCAAGCGGGTCCTACGAGCAGTACTTC.

The genes are TRBV30 and TRBJ1-6, with 7 bases identical to TRBD1. CDR3 length: 14 residues. V lost 1 base and J lost 8; bases outside the gene matches: 5. Germline V gives CDR1 GTSNPN, CDR2 SVGIG (reference sequence). Written as DNA, the CDR3 is TGTGCCTGGAGTGGAGGGACAGACTATTCACCCCTCCACTTT. Translating gives CAWSGGTDYSPLHF. The variable domain in full, with the rest retrieved from reference TRBV30 and TRBJ1-6, is SQTIHQWPATLVQPVGSPLSLECTVEGTSNPNLYWYRQAAGRGLQLLFYSVGIGQISSEVPQNLSASRPQDRQFILSSKKLLLSDSGFYLCAWSGGTDYSPLHFGNGTRLTVT.

The table lists this clone with a count of one. V usage is TRBV2 and J usage is TRBJ1-2, with TRBD1 matching over 7 bases. CDR1 SNHLY and CDR2 FYNNEI come from the germline V gene. V lost 8 bases, J lost 4 bases, and 16 bases stayed unmatched. The CDR3 is 16 amino acids. For the CDR3, the DNA is TGTGCCAGCGGGAGACAGGGAGAGGTGCGAGGCTATGGCTACACCTTC. Amino acid sequence: CASGRQGEVRGYGYTF.

This clone came up once. The rearrangement uses TRBV4-3 and TRBJ1-2; a possible D gene is TRBD1 (6 bases). The V gene lost 0 bases and the J gene lost 4 bases, with 12 bases spanning the gap. CDR1 and CDR2 from the germline V gene are LGHNA and YSLEER. This CDR3 is 15 amino acids long. This chain's CDR3 is CASSQDPGETYGYTF. The DNA for the CDR3 is TGCGCCAGCAGCCAAGACCCAGGGGAGACCTATGGCTACACCTTC.

The chain recombines TRBV6-6 with TRBJ1-2, with D unclear. Germline CDR1 is MNHNY and CDR2 is SVGAGI (reference sequence). V shed 5 bases and J shed 7 bases, with 17 bases lying between them. CDR3 length: 14 amino acids. The CDR3 coding sequence is TGTGCCAGCAGTCCGCCCGAGAGTGCGGTTGGCTACACCTTC. Translation: CASSPPESAVGYTF.

J is TRBJ1-4 and V is TRBV19; D unresolved. Germline values: CDR1 LNHDA, CDR2 SQIVND (reference sequence). The CDR3 runs to 13 residues. Trimming removed 3 bases from V and 7 bases from J, with 9 bases in between. The CDR3 DNA follows: TGTGCCAGTAGTATCCAGACGGGTGAAAAACTGTTTTTT. Protein sequence: CASSIQTGEKLFF.